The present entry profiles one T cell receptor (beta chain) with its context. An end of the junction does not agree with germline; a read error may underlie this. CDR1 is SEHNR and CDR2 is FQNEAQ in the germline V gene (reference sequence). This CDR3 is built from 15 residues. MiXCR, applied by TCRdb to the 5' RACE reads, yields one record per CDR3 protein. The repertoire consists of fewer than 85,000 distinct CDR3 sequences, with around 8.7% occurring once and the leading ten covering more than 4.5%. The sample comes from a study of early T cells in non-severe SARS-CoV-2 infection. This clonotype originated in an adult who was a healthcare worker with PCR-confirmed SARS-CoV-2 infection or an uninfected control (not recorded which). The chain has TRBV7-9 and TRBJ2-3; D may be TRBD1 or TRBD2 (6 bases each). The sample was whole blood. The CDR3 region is CVSSWRELGGDTQYF. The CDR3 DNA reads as TGTGTCAGCAGCTGGCGGGAACTAGGGGGGGATACGCAGTATTTT.